Shown below are 25 T cell receptor beta chains from a single sample sequenced in a study of cytomegalovirus exposure and HLA in healthy donors (dated 2017 in TCRdb). The library was obtained by the immunoSEQ multiplex PCR assay. For the multiplex PCR, a mixture combining 60 forward primers for TCR Vbeta segments and 13 reverse primers for TCR Jbeta segments was used. This is the immuneACCESS table as TCRdb keeps it, with only in-frame sequences that have V and J called. A part of the clones is gone; compared with another copy, unresolved V genes explain less than half, and the rest is unexplained. A total of under 150,000 clones appear in this sample, around 75% of them only once. Together, the top ten hold roughly 9% of the sample. Input material: PBMCs. The receptor source for this set is a woman aged 45-60 years in good health and CMV-seropositive.

The V and J genes are TRBV5-1 and TRBJ2-5; D gene uncertain. This CDR3 contains 13 residues. V was shortened by 1 base and J by 4 bases, with 8 bases between the two germline ends. CDR1 SGHRS and CDR2 YFSETQ come from the germline V gene. The CDR3 sequence: CASSLFSRETQYF. CDR3 bases: TGCGCCAGCAGCTTGTTCTCCCGAGAGACCCAGTACTTC.

J is TRBJ2-1 and V is TRBV5-1; a weak D match, TRBD1 (5 bases). Germline values: CDR1 SGHRS, CDR2 YFSETQ. The V end lost 3 bases, the J end lost 6 bases, and 16 bases lay between the germline ends. There are 15 residues in the CDR3. The CDR3 region is CASSSFAARVNEQFF. The CDR3 bases are TGCGCCAGCAGCTCCTTTGCGGCCAGGGTCAATGAGCAGTTCTTC.

The genes are TRBV7-9 and TRBJ2-2, with D perhaps matching TRBD1 (6 bases). Germline CDR1 reads SEHNR; CDR2 reads FQNEAQ (reference sequence). This CDR3 region has 15 residues. Trimming stripped 3 bases from V and 3 bases from J, with 11 bases between. CDR3 loop: CASSLQGSYTGELFF. DNA of the CDR3: TGTGCCAGCAGCTTGCAGGGGTCTTACACCGGGGAGCTGTTTTTT.

This rearrangement joins TRBV30 to TRBJ1-2; D perhaps matches TRBD1 (6 bases). CDR3 size: 17 residues. The germline V gene has CDR1 GTSNPN and CDR2 SVGIG (reference sequence). V gave up 5 bases and J gave up 0 bases, with 22 bases separating them. CDR3 amino acids: CAWVTWGGGGPNYGYTF. For the CDR3, the DNA is TGTGCCTGGGTCACCTGGGGGGGCGGTGGGCCTAACTATGGCTACACCTTC. Full variable domain (missing parts from reference TRBV30 and TRBJ1-2): SQTIHQWPATLVQPVGSPLSLECTVEGTSNPNLYWYRQAAGRGLQLLFYSVGIGQISSEVPQNLSASRPQDRQFILSSKKLLLSDSGFYLCAWVTWGGGGPNYGYTFGSGTRLTVV.

The V call is TRBV19, the J call TRBJ2-5; no clear D. The CDR3 spans 13 residues. Between the trimmed V and J ends, which lost 4 bases and 2 bases, there was a span of 8 bases. From germline, CDR1 is LNHDA and CDR2 SQIVND (reference sequence). CDR3 DNA: TGTGCCAGTAGTAGTACTATTCAAGAGACCCAGTACTTC. This encodes CASSSTIQETQYF.

The V call is TRBV5-1, the J call TRBJ2-1, with TRBD2 matching 12 bases. From germline, CDR1 is SGHRS and CDR2 YFSETQ. The CDR3 runs to 15 residues. The V gene end was trimmed by 2 bases and the J gene end by 9 bases; junction bases not matched to a gene: 6. CDR3: CASSFPLAGGGEQFF. The CDR3 nucleotides read TGCGCCAGCAGCTTCCCGCTAGCGGGAGGGGGTGAGCAGTTCTTC.

The genes are TRBV6-5 and TRBJ1-4; D is perhaps TRBD1 (5 bases). CDR1 and CDR2 from the germline V gene are MNHEY and SVGAGI. This CDR3 is built from 15 residues. Deletions cut 4 bases from V and 3 bases from J, with 12 bases between. The CDR3 region has the DNA TGTGCCAGCAGTTCGACGTGGGGCGCTAATGAAAAACTGTTTTTT. Translated, it gives CASSSTWGANEKLFF.

The rearrangement links TRBV27 to TRBJ2-7; 9 bases align to TRBD1. V lost 5 bases, J lost 5 bases, and 13 bases stayed unmatched. The CDR3 is made up of 16 amino acids. Germline values: CDR1 MNHEY, CDR2 SMNVEV (reference sequence). The CDR3 region has the DNA TGTGCCAGCAGTCGGATACCGGGACAGGGAACCCACGAGCAGTACTTC. It codes for CASSRIPGQGTHEQYF.

This sequence joins TRBV5-4 and TRBJ2-4; 8 nucleotides agree with TRBD2. Germline assignment: CDR1 SGHNT and CDR2 YYREEE (reference sequence). Germline trimming cut 4 bases from V and 0 bases from J; bases unmatched to any gene: 6. The CDR3 has 16 amino acids. The CDR3 reads CASSPGGAEAKNIQYF. The CDR3 region has the DNA TGTGCCAGCAGCCCGGGGGGGGCCGAAGCCAAAAACATTCAGTACTTC.

The chain combines TRBV2 with TRBJ2-1; 7 bases map to TRBD2. The CDR3 totals 15 residues. The germline V gene has CDR1 SNHLY and CDR2 FYNNEI. V was pared by 4 bases and J by 3 bases, with 6 bases of the junction left unmatched. In DNA form, the CDR3 reads TGTGCCAGCAGTGGGGAGGGCTCCCACTACAATGAGCAGTTCTTC. Its protein product is CASSGEGSHYNEQFF.

The chain couples TRBV9 to TRBJ2-7; possible D gene TRBD1, 6 bases. Germline V gives CDR1 SGDLS, CDR2 YYNGEE. V lost 4 bases and J 6 bases, leaving 11 bases between the germline ends. The CDR3 spans 12 residues. The CDR3 bases are TGTGCCAGCAGCACCCCCAGGGGCGAGCAGTACTTC. Translating it yields CASSTPRGEQYF. Supplemented by reference TRBV9 and TRBJ2-7, the full variable domain reads DSGVTQTPKHLITATGQRVTLRCSPRSGDLSVYWYQQSLDQGLQFLIQYYNGEERAKGNILERFSAQQFPDLHSELNLSSLELGDSALYFCASSTPRGEQYFGPGTRLTVT.

The chain links TRBV19 to TRBJ1-2; TRBD1 matches at 8 bases. J gave up 5 bases and V 7 bases, and 12 bases lay outside the gene matches. Germline-derived CDR1 and CDR2 are LNHDA and SQIVND (reference sequence). This CDR3 region has 15 residues. The CDR3 reads CASTPADRVWYGYTF. The CDR3, as DNA: TGTGCCAGTACCCCCGCGGACAGGGTATGGTATGGCTACACCTTC.

This clone was picked up one time. V usage is TRBV30 and J usage is TRBJ2-7; perhaps TRBD2 as D (5 bases). Between the trimmed V and J ends, which lost 0 bases and 4 bases, there was a span of 7 bases. The CDR3 runs to 12 residues. CDR1 is GTSNPN, CDR2 SVGIG, per germline (reference sequence). CDR3 DNA: TGTGCCTGGAGTGTGTCGGGGTACGAGCAGTACTTC. This sequence encodes CAWSVSGYEQYF.

The rearrangement links TRBV2 to TRBJ2-7; a possible D gene is TRBD1 (5 bases). V was clipped by 4 bases and J by 3 bases, with 13 bases between them. Germline-derived CDR1 and CDR2 are SNHLY and FYNNEI. The CDR3 has 14 amino acids. The CDR3 protein is CASSAPPGNYEQYF. The DNA of the CDR3 is TGTGCCAGCAGTGCACCCCCAGGGAACTACGAGCAGTACTTC.

The V and J genes are TRBV4-3 and TRBJ2-7; no reliable D call. From germline, CDR1 is LGHNA and CDR2 YSLEER. V lost 0 bases and J lost 0, with 12 bases in between. This CDR3 is built from 16 residues. The CDR3 is CASSQDWSRSSYEQYF. DNA of the CDR3: TGCGCCAGCAGCCAAGATTGGAGCCGGAGCTCCTACGAGCAGTACTTC.

V usage is TRBV5-3 and J usage is TRBJ1-5; possibly TRBD1 for D (5 bases). TRBV5-3 is identified as an open reading frame with a role that is uncertain. The CDR3 consists of 17 residues. V was pared by 3 bases and J by 3 bases, with 19 bases between. The CDR3 protein is CARSSDSLVRVNQPQHF. CDR3 bases: TGTGCCAGAAGCTCCGACAGCCTGGTAAGGGTCAATCAGCCCCAGCATTTT.

The rearrangement uses TRBV25-1 and TRBJ2-3; tentatively, D is TRBD1 (6 bases). The germline CDR1 and CDR2 sequences are MGHDK and SYGVNS. This CDR3 has 14 amino acids. V lost 2 bases to trimming and J lost 10 bases, with 16 bases between them. This CDR3 is CASSEAGTTKAQYF. The CDR3 nucleotides read TGTGCCAGCAGTGAAGCAGGGACAACGAAGGCGCAGTATTTT. Full variable domain (rest looked up from reference TRBV25-1 and TRBJ2-3): EADIYQTPRYLVIGTGKKITLECSQTMGHDKMYWYQQDPGMELHLIHYSYGVNSTEKGDLSSESTVSRIRTEHFPLTLESARPSHTSQYLCASSEAGTTKAQYFGPGTRLTVL.

CDR3 in DNA: TGTGCCAGCAGCGCAACAGGGGCCCAAGAGACCCAGTACTTC. Translated, it gives CASSATGAQETQYF. The J gene is TRBJ2-5, the V gene TRBV9; 7 bases line up with TRBD1. The CDR3 is made up of 14 amino acids. Germline assignment: CDR1 SGDLS and CDR2 YYNGEE. After removal of 3 bases from V and 1 base from J, the junction contained 3 bases not matched to a gene.

This sequence joins TRBV7-9 and TRBJ2-2; 13 bases are shared with TRBD2. Germline-derived CDR1 and CDR2 are SEHNR and FQNEAQ (reference sequence). Trimming at V came to 5 bases and at J to 11 bases, leaving 11 bases not matched to a gene. The CDR3 is 16 amino acids. The CDR3 DNA reads as TGTGCCAGCAGCCCAATGGAAAGGACTAGCGGGAGAGAGCTGTTTTTT. It is translated as CASSPMERTSGRELFF.

This clone was picked up a small number of times. The V and J genes are TRBV4-2 and TRBJ2-3; possibly TRBD2 for D (8 bases). The CDR3 sequence is 16 residues long. Trimming took 4 bases from V and 3 from J, leaving 17 bases between them. Germline lookup yields CDR1 LGHNA and CDR2 YNFKEQ. The CDR3 nucleotides read TGTGCCAGCAGCCTGCAAGGGGGCGGGGGGACAGATACGCAGTATTTT. This gives the protein CASSLQGGGGTDTQYF.

The chain carries TRBV6-6 and TRBJ2-1; TRBD2 matches 12 bases. The V gene end was trimmed by 6 bases and the J gene end by 9 bases; junction bases not matched to a gene: 12. The germline V gene encodes CDR1 MNHNY and CDR2 SVGAGI (reference sequence). CDR3 size: 16 residues. CDR3 nucleotide sequence: TGTGCCAGCAGGCCCCGACTAGCGGGAGTTGGTATTGAGCAGTTCTTC. Its translation is CASRPRLAGVGIEQFF.

V and J are TRBV6-5 and TRBJ1-2; 9 bases match TRBD1. Unmatched junction bases numbered 3, after V lost 2 bases and J lost 8 bases. Germline V gene lookup returns CDR1 MNHEY and CDR2 SVGAGI. This CDR3 comprises 13 residues. The CDR3 reads CASSYHTGGGYTF. In nucleotides, the CDR3 is TGTGCCAGCAGTTACCACACAGGGGGCGGCTACACCTTC.

The J gene is TRBJ2-7, the V gene TRBV6-5, with no clear D. The germline V gene encodes CDR1 MNHEY and CDR2 SVGAGI. V was trimmed by 7 bases and J by 2 bases, leaving 9 bases between them. The CDR3 runs to 12 residues. CDR3 DNA: TGTGCCAGCACTAACTTAGCCTACGAGCAGTACTTC. This codes for CASTNLAYEQYF.

The CDR3 is CASSGVVSSGGGDTQYF. In DNA form, the CDR3 reads TGCGCCAGCAGCGGTGTCGTGTCTAGCGGGGGAGGAGATACGCAGTATTTT. V usage is TRBV5-1 and J usage is TRBJ2-3, with 10 nucleotides matching TRBD2. This CDR3 has 17 residues. From germline, CDR1 is SGHRS and CDR2 YFSETQ. The ends lost 4 bases at V and 5 bases at J; junction bases unmatched: 13.

The rearrangement links TRBV2 to TRBJ2-1; 14 nucleotides align to TRBD2. The CDR3 consists of 18 residues. Per germline, CDR1 SNHLY and CDR2 FYNNEI. With V trimmed by 4 bases and J by 7 bases, 12 bases remained unmatched. CDR3 nucleotides: TGTGCCAGCAGTGTTCGATTGGGGACTAGCGGGAGTGATAATGAGCAGTTCTTC. Translating gives CASSVRLGTSGSDNEQFF.